These 2 T cell receptor beta chains originate from one sample sequenced in a study of monozygotic twins with cystic fibrosis. Using immunoSEQ multiplex PCR, the repertoire was profiled, and TCRdb retains in-frame clones only, with some absent. The repertoire holds around 30,000 clones, with approximately 92% as singletons. The sample was blood. These receptors were collected from a girl aged 2-10 years with cystic fibrosis.

This clone appeared once. The rearrangement uses TRBV30 and TRBJ1-1, with D maybe TRBD1 (5 bases). The CDR3 extends over 14 amino acids. V lost 3 bases, J lost 4 bases, and 15 bases lay in between. Germline V lookup: CDR1 GTSNPN, CDR2 SVGIG (reference sequence). CDR3 amino acids: CAWSLTGLGTEAFF. The CDR3 DNA reads as TGTGCCTGGAGCTTGACGGGGCTGGGCACTGAAGCTTTCTTT.

This chain joins TRBV5-4 and TRBJ2-3; D remains ambiguous. CDR1 and CDR2 from the germline V gene are SGHNT and YYREEE (reference sequence). The germline V and J ends were trimmed by 2 bases and 2 bases, with 18 bases remaining between them. The CDR3 loop spans 17 amino acids. CDR3 amino acids: CASSFGDTSTLTDTQYF. The DNA of the CDR3 is TGTGCCAGCAGCTTCGGAGACACGAGCACCCTCACAGATACGCAGTATTTT.